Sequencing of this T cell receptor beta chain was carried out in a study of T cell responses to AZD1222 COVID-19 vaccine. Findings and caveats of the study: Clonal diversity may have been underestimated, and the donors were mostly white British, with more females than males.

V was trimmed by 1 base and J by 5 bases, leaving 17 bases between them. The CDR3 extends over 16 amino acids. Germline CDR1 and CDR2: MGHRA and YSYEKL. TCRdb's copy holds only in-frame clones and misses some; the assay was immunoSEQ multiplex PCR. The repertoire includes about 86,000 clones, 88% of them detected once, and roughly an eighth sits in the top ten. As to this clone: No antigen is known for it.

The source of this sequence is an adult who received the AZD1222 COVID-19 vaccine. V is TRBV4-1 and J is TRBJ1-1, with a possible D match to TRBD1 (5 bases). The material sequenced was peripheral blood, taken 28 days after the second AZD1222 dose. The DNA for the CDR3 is TGCGCCAGCAGCCAAGCGGGGAGGGGAGGATTGACTGAAGCTTTCTTT. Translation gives CASSQAGRGGLTEAFF.